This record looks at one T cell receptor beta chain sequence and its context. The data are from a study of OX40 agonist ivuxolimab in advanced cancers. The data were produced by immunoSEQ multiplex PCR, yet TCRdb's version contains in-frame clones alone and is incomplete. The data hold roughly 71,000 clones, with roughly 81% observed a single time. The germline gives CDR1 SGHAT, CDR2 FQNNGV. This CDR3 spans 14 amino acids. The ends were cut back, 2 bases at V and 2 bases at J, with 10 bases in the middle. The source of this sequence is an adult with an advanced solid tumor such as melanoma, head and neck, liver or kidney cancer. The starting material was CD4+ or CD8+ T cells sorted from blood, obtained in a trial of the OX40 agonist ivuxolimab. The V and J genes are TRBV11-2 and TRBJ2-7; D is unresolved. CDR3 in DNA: TGTGCCAGCAGCTTAAATGCAGATACCTACGAGCAGTACTTC. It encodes CASSLNADTYEQYF.